The 24 T cell receptor beta chains presented below share a single source sample, sequenced in a study of molecular identifiers for immune sequencing clone quantification. TCRdb called the PCR reads again in MiXCR, with one record for every CDR3 protein. This table has roughly 320,000 distinct CDR3 sequences, 24% appearing once. Material: naive CD8+ T cells from blood, with Jurkat cell RNA spiked in. Subset described: FACS-sorted CD8+CD4-CCR7+CD45RA+ naive T cells. The receptors originated from a human donor in good health. Some libraries in this study had Jurkat cell RNA spiked in.

This clonotype was recorded a few times. V is TRBV7-7 and J is TRBJ2-7; 10 bases fit TRBD2. The CDR3 is 13 residues long. CDR1 and CDR2 from the germline V gene are SSHAT and FNYEAQ (reference sequence). V dropped 6 bases and J dropped 5; count of bases not matched to a gene: 4. DNA of the CDR3: TGTGCCAGCAGTCCTAGCGGGGGTCACGAGCAGTACTTC. Protein product: CASSPSGGHEQYF.

This clonotype showed up just a few times. The gene calls are TRBV27 and TRBJ2-7; the D is unclear. Germline-derived CDR1 and CDR2 are MNHEY and SMNVEV (reference sequence). Trimming left V 7 bases short and J 2 bases short, with 21 bases between. This CDR3 has 16 residues. CDR3 nucleotides: TGTGCCAGCACCCCCTTCCGGGCGGCACCCACCTACGAGCAGTACTTC. Its protein is CASTPFRAAPTYEQYF.

This clonotype occurred a few times. The CDR3 spells CASSPVTDYEQYF. The CDR3 DNA reads as TGTGCCAGCAGTCCGGTGACAGACTACGAGCAGTACTTC. V and J are TRBV28 and TRBJ2-7; tentative D call: TRBD1 (5 bases). CDR1 is MDHEN, CDR2 SYDVKM, per germline. V was cut by 5 bases and J by 3 bases, with 11 bases left in between. This CDR3 has 13 amino acids.

Note on this clonotype: A junction end diverges from the germline sequence, so it may reflect a read error. This chain uses TRBV6-5 with TRBJ2-3; D perhaps matches TRBD1 (6 bases). Germline V gene lookup returns CDR1 MNHEY and CDR2 SVGAGI. The CDR3 contains 18 residues. CDR3 amino acids: CACSYAVRGRGSSDTQYF. The CDR3, as DNA: TGTGCCTGCAGTTACGCGGTCAGGGGAAGAGGTAGCTCAGATACGCAGTATTTT.

There are a few counts of this clonotype. The rearrangement joins TRBV30 to TRBJ2-1; D unclear. V lost 1 base to trimming and J lost 0 bases, with 10 bases between them. This CDR3 contains 15 residues. Germline CDR1 and CDR2: GTSNPN and SVGIG (reference sequence). The CDR3 is CAWSEGTSSYNEQFF. The DNA of the CDR3 is TGTGCCTGGAGTGAGGGTACGAGCTCCTACAATGAGCAGTTCTTC.

This clonotype was observed a handful of times. The chain couples TRBV20-1 to TRBJ1-1, with 11 bases matching TRBD1. The germline gives CDR1 DFQATT, CDR2 SNEGSKA (reference sequence). The junction had 4 bases not matched to a gene; V was cut back by 3 bases and J by 4 bases. The CDR3 covers 14 residues. The CDR3, as DNA: TGCAGTGCTAGTACCGGGACAGGGGGCACTGAAGCTTTCTTT. Amino acid sequence: CSASTGTGGTEAFF.

This clonotype was seen only once. This CDR3 is CASRHSGPSSNEQFF. Written as DNA, the CDR3 is TGTGCCAGCCGCCACTCCGGGCCTAGTAGTAATGAGCAGTTCTTC. The chain recombines TRBV7-3 with TRBJ2-1; D gene uncertain. This CDR3 is 15 amino acids long. Germline V gene lookup returns CDR1 SGHTA and CDR2 FQGTGA. The V end lost 8 bases, the J end lost 7 bases, and 21 bases lay between the germline ends.

V and J are TRBV19 and TRBJ2-2; D not resolved. The CDR3 runs 14 residues. Trimming removed 9 bases from V and 1 base from J, with 12 bases in between. Germline assignment: CDR1 LNHDA and CDR2 SQIVND (reference sequence). This chain's CDR3 is CASSFGKNTGELFF. The CDR3 DNA is TGTGCCAGCAGTTTTGGAAAGAACACCGGGGAGCTGTTTTTT.

This chain joins TRBV30 and TRBJ1-3; TRBD1 matches at 7 bases. This CDR3 contains 15 residues. CDR1 and CDR2 (germline): GTSNPN, SVGIG (reference sequence). Germline trimming cut 2 bases from V and 0 bases from J; bases unmatched to any gene: 4. CDR3 nucleotide sequence: TGTGCCTGGAGTACACAGGGGTACTCTGGAAACACCATATATTTT. It codes for CAWSTQGYSGNTIYF.

This clonotype showed up many times. The V gene is TRBV7-6, the J gene TRBJ2-5, with 7 nucleotides matching TRBD2. J gave up 0 bases and V 1 base, and 8 bases lay outside the gene matches. Germline lookup yields CDR1 SGHVS and CDR2 FNYEAQ. This CDR3 is 17 amino acids long. The CDR3 loop is CASSLEGRGSYQETQYF. Here the CDR3 DNA reads TGTGCCAGCAGCTTAGAAGGGAGGGGTTCGTACCAAGAGACCCAGTACTTC.

This clonotype was found a few times. The V and J genes are TRBV7-9 and TRBJ2-3; D ambiguous. The germline V gene has CDR1 SEHNR and CDR2 FQNEAQ (reference sequence). This CDR3 region has 13 residues. Deletions cut 1 base from V and 3 bases from J, with 5 bases between. The CDR3 bases are TGTGCCAGCAGCTTAGAGAAGACAGATACGCAGTATTTT. Translation gives CASSLEKTDTQYF.

This clonotype was picked up a small number of times. This chain connects TRBV6-1 to TRBJ2-7, with D tentatively TRBD2 (5 bases). Deletions cut 0 bases from V and 6 bases from J, with 15 bases between. Germline CDR1 and CDR2: MNHNS and SASEGT. The CDR3 spans 15 residues. In DNA, the CDR3 is TGTGCCAGCAGTGAAGCGAGGCTAGCTCGCGGCGAGCAGTACTTC. Residues: CASSEARLARGEQYF.

This clonotype was counted at least ten times. This chain joins TRBV7-2 and TRBJ1-2; weak D call: TRBD1 (5 bases). Germline V gene data show CDR1 as SGHTA and CDR2 as FQGNSA. The V end lost 1 base, the J end lost 3 bases, and 12 bases lay between the germline ends. CDR3 size: 15 residues. DNA of the CDR3: TGTGCCAGCAGCTTAGGAGCGGGGACGGACTATGGCTACACCTTC. As protein: CASSLGAGTDYGYTF.

The chain combines TRBV13 with TRBJ2-7; 9 bases align to TRBD1. This CDR3 is built from 14 residues. Trimming took 5 bases from V and 7 from J; bases not matched to a gene: 9. CDR1 is PRHDT and CDR2 is FYEKMQ in the germline V gene (reference sequence). The CDR3 region is CASSPGQGTGEQYF. CDR3 coding DNA: TGTGCCAGCAGCCCAGGACAGGGGACGGGGGAGCAGTACTTC.

In this sample, this clonotype turned up a few times. The chain couples TRBV10-2 to TRBJ1-1, with D possibly being TRBD1 (5 bases). This CDR3 has 11 residues. In germline, CDR1 is WSHSY, CDR2 SAAADI. CDR3 bases: TGCGCTACAGGAGGCCCCCCCAGCGCTTTCTTT. Amino acid sequence: CATGGPPSAFF.

This clonotype was recorded a few times. This chain links TRBV4-1 with TRBJ2-3, with 9 nucleotides matching TRBD1. This CDR3 has 15 residues. Germline V CDR1 and CDR2: MGHRA, YSYEKL. V was pared by 6 bases and J by 4 bases, with 8 bases of the junction left unmatched. The CDR3 reads CASRTQGAVADTQYF. CDR3 bases: TGCGCCAGCAGGACACAGGGGGCCGTCGCAGATACGCAGTATTTT.

This sequence joins TRBV4-3 and TRBJ2-7; unclear D gene. This CDR3 is 15 amino acids long. Trimming left V 4 bases short and J 0 bases short, with 13 bases between. Germline V gene sequence: CDR1 LGHNA, CDR2 YSLEER. The DNA for the CDR3 is TGCGCCAGCAGCCTTGGGAAGGCGAGCTCCTACGAGCAGTACTTC. It specifies CASSLGKASSYEQYF.

The chain combines TRBV29-1 with TRBJ1-2; D call uncertain. Germline V gene data show CDR1 as SQVTM and CDR2 as ANQGSEA. Trimming shortened V by 4 bases and J by 5 bases, and 17 bases separated the two germline ends. The CDR3 length is 14 residues. CDR3 in amino acids: CSVAAATGPYGYTF. Written as DNA, the CDR3 is TGCAGCGTTGCGGCGGCTACCGGCCCTTATGGCTACACCTTC.

Concerning this clonotype: This clone may be a read error of a much larger clone one base away. The V gene is TRBV11-2, the J gene TRBJ2-2, with D possibly matching TRBD2 (5 bases). The CDR3 consists of 15 residues. CDR1 is SGHAT and CDR2 is FQNNGV in the germline V gene. CDR3 bases: TGTGCCAGCAGCCATGGGCCAAGCCCCACCGGGGAGCTGTCTTTT. The encoded protein is CASSHGPSPTGELSF.

Only a few counts were recorded for this clonotype. The genes are TRBV6-6 and TRBJ2-3, with 9 positions matching TRBD1. V dropped 1 base and J dropped 3; count of bases not matched to a gene: 5. CDR1 is MNHNY, CDR2 SVGAGI, per germline (reference sequence). The CDR3 runs to 16 residues. The CDR3 sequence: CASSYLRQGGTDTQYF. CDR3 nucleotides: TGTGCCAGCAGTTACTTACGACAGGGGGGAACAGATACGCAGTATTTT.

This clonotype was counted only a few times. The V gene is TRBV29-1, the J gene TRBJ1-2, with a tentative D call TRBD1 (5 bases). The germline gives CDR1 SQVTM, CDR2 ANQGSEA. The length of the CDR3 is 13 residues. V dropped 3 bases and J dropped 4 bases, with 12 bases sitting between them. CDR3 bases: TGCAGCGTTGACAGGGATGGAATCTATGGCTACACCTTC. Its translation is CSVDRDGIYGYTF.

Of note for this clonotype: This could be a read error, since a much larger clone is one nucleotide away. The chain couples TRBV7-6 to TRBJ2-3, with D possibly matching TRBD2 (5 bases). Germline CDR1 reads SGHVS; CDR2 reads FNYEAQ. Trimming pared 6 bases from V and 3 bases from J, leaving 22 bases between. The CDR3 covers 17 residues. The CDR3 nucleotides are TGTGCCAGCAGTCGAATAGCGCGGCGAACTTTAACAGATACGCAGTATTTT. It yields the protein CASSRIARRTLTDTQYF.

This clonotype came up once. CDR3 in amino acids: CASRAGPLSLYEQYF. The DNA of the CDR3 is TGTGCCAGCCGCGCCGGTCCCCTCTCCCTCTACGAGCAGTACTTC. V gene TRBV11-2 combines with J gene TRBJ2-7; D unresolved. This CDR3 is built from 15 residues. The V gene's germline CDR1 is SGHAT and CDR2 FQNNGV. With 8 bases removed from V and 3 bases from J, the gap between germline ends came to 20 bases.

In this sample, this clonotype turned up many times. V gene TRBV20-1 combines with J gene TRBJ2-7, with unresolved D. Germline V CDR1 and CDR2: DFQATT, SNEGSKA (reference sequence). This CDR3 has 12 residues. V was trimmed by 0 bases and J by 4 bases, leaving 7 bases between them. Written as DNA, the CDR3 is TGCAGTGCTAGAGATATTGGGTACGAGCAGTACTTC. Its protein product is CSARDIGYEQYF.